This is a list of T cell receptor beta chains from one sample in a study of T cell repertoires in cytomegalovirus infection. Their antigen targets remain unknown. TCRdb reprocessed the reads via MiXCR and lists one record per CDR3 protein. The table has under 95,000 distinct CDR3 sequences, about half seen once. Sample: CD8+ T cells from cultured PBMCs, taken from culture after CMV antigen stimulation. Receptors were obtained from a human donor in good health (CMV status not recorded). Some clones in this sample may be carry-over from other donors' samples. The CDR3 runs from the conserved cysteine through the conserved F or W. The D gene is left open where the match is weak. Expanded clones get a size class; other rows say once, few or many, or leave the size out.

TRBV28	.	TRBJ2-1	.	TGTGCCAGCAGTTTCGGGACAATTCGGCAGTTCTTC	CASSFGTIRQFF
TRBV27	.	TRBJ1-1	.	TGTGCCAGCAGTTACGGGCGGGGGGCAAACACTGAAGCTTTCTTT	CASSYGRGANTEAFF
TRBV7-9	.	TRBJ2-7	.	TGTGCCAGCAGCGCCCAAGAAACCCACTACGAGCAGTACTTC	CASSAQETHYEQYF
TRBV6-5	TRBD1	TRBJ2-7	.	TGTGCCAGCAGCCTACGGGACAGGAGCTCCTACGAGCAGTACTTC	CASSLRDRSSYEQYF
TRBV7-9	TRBD1	TRBJ2-7	few	TGTGCCAGCAGCCTTAATTCCGGGACAGGGGAAATTCCAGGTGGCGAGCAGTACTTC	CASSLNSGTGEIPGGEQYF
TRBV27	.	TRBJ1-1	.	TGTGCCAGCAGTTCCCTCCAGGGGATGAACACTGAAGCTTTCTTT	CASSSLQGMNTEAFF
TRBV9	.	TRBJ2-1	.	TGTGCCAGCAGCGTCCAGGGGGGGAGCAATGAGCAGTTCTTC	CASSVQGGSNEQFF
TRBV19	.	TRBJ1-1	once	TGTGCCAGTAGTATTGGCAGTGTGAACACTGAAGCTTTCTTT	CASSIGSVNTEAFF
TRBV2	.	TRBJ2-1	.	TGTGCCAGCAACGTCGGGTTCTTC	CASNVGFF
TRBV7-2	.	TRBJ2-7	few	TGTGCCAGCACCTCGAGATGGCGGGGGCGGGAGCAGTACTTC	CASTSRWRGREQYF
TRBV7-6	.	TRBJ1-1	many	TGTGCCAGCAGCTTATCGGGGCTCACTGAAGCTTTCTTT	CASSLSGLTEAFF
TRBV12-5	.	TRBJ1-1	.	TGTGCTAGTGGTTTATGGGTGACAGGGAACACTGAAGCTTTCTTT	CASGLWVTGNTEAFF
TRBV5-1	.	TRBJ1-1	.	TGCGCCAGCAGCTTAACGGGACTGATGAACACTGAAGCTTTCTTT	CASSLTGLMNTEAFF
TRBV29-1	.	TRBJ1-2	.	TGCAGCACACCCGCAGGGGACTATGGCTACACCTTC	CSTPAGDYGYTF
TRBV27	TRBD1	TRBJ1-5	.	TGTGCCAGCAGTCCCAGGGACAGGGGGCTCGGTCAGCCCCAGCATTTT	CASSPRDRGLGQPQHF
TRBV7-6	.	TRBJ2-7	few	TGTGCCAGCAGCCCACATTGGGACTACGAGCAGTACTTC	CASSPHWDYEQYF
TRBV27	TRBD1	TRBJ1-5	.	TGTGCCAGCAGCAAACAGGGGTGGGGGGGCAATCAGCCCCAGCATTTT	CASSKQGWGGNQPQHF
TRBV7-3	.	TRBJ2-1	.	TGTGCCAGCAGCTTAACCCCCTACAATGAGCAGTTCTTC	CASSLTPYNEQFF
TRBV5-1	.	TRBJ1-4	once	TGCGCCAGCAGCTTGGGTCAGCCATCGACTAATGAAAAACTGTTTTTT	CASSLGQPSTNEKLFF
TRBV7-9	TRBD2	TRBJ2-1	few	TGTGCCAGCAGTCCACTAGCGGGGGCCTTCAATGAGCAGTTCTTC	CASSPLAGAFNEQFF
TRBV7-3	.	TRBJ1-5	.	TGTGCCAGCAGCCGGCCCTATTATAGCAATCAGCCCCAGCATTTT	CASSRPYYSNQPQHF
TRBV12-3/TRBV12-4	.	TRBJ2-5	.	TGTGCCAGCAGTTTCCGCATTGGAGGGCCCCAAGAGACCCAGTACTTC	CASSFRIGGPQETQYF
TRBV2	TRBD1	TRBJ1-1	.	TGTGCCAGCAGTGGTGACAGGGGGAGCACTGAAGCTTTCTTT	CASSGDRGSTEAFF
TRBV7-6	TRBD1	TRBJ1-1	.	TGTGCCAGCAGCTCGCACAGGGGTGCCGGTGAAGCTTTCTTT	CASSSHRGAGEAFF
TRBV6-1	TRBD1	TRBJ2-1	.	TGTGCCAGCAGTGAATACGGGAGTAGACAGGGGGTCACCTACAATGAGCAGTTCTTC	CASSEYGSRQGVTYNEQFF
TRBV7-9	.	TRBJ2-7	few	TGTGCCAGCAGCCCTGGAGGGGGGGCCTCCAACGAGCAGTACTTC	CASSPGGGASNEQYF
TRBV6-2/TRBV6-3	TRBD2	TRBJ2-7	.	TGTGCCAGCAGTTATGGGGGGGAGGACTACGAGCAGTACTTC	CASSYGGEDYEQYF
TRBV24-1	.	TRBJ1-2	.	TGTGCCACCAGTGATTGGGCTAGTGGCTACACCTTC	CATSDWASGYTF
TRBV20-1	TRBD1	TRBJ1-2	.	TGCAGTGCTGATTGGAGGACAGGGGGTGGAGAGGGCTACACCTTC	CSADWRTGGGEGYTF